The source of this T cell receptor (beta chain) is a study of T cell repertoires in cytomegalovirus infection (dated by TCRdb to the late 2010s). The study in broad terms: Peptide stimulations targeted recently identified HLA-C-restricted CMV epitopes, whose presentation resists viral immunomodulation, together with well-studied HLA-B-restricted epitopes. Donor HLA type was relevant to the analysis, because carriage of CMV infection together with the matching HLA type was indicated by public TCR beta signatures. Study-wide findings and limitations: The ex vivo response was dominated by HLA-C-restricted CMV-specific TCR beta clonotypes, and the single most frequent clonotype in two of eight donors was supplied by these HLA-C-restricted clonotypes. In both this cohort and an independent cohort of several hundred donors, the cumulative frequency of public TCR beta family members distinguished carriers of CMV infection plus the relevant HLA type.

This clonotype came up a few times. Its antigen is unknown. The record has no base qualities; no much larger clone is one base away. Taken with the paper, the label for treatment or condition translates to: in vitro stimulation with specific CMV peptide epitopes to enrich CMV-specific T cells. For this chain, trimming is 4 bases at the V end and 2 bases at the J end, and the number of junction bases without a gene match is 11. The CDR3 sequence holds 17 residues, the cysteine and phenylalanine included. The only DNA kept is the CDR3, 51 bases in frame from the first base. For CDR1 and CDR2, the germline V gene lists MDHEN and SYDVKM. TCRdb shows the sequencer as Illumina HiSeq 1500. The public reads were quality trimmed at Q25 with fastp and then assembled into clones with MiXCR by TCRdb, keeping productive beta chains. One record per CDR3 amino acid sequence lists the most common genes and DNA. The sample table holds approximately 910,000 distinct CDR3 sequences, of which about a third were seen once. 11% to 15% of the sample comes from the top ten.

The sequences come from cultured CD8+ T cells from PBMCs, collected from culture after CMV antigen stimulation. Rearrangement joined TRBV28 to TRBJ2-1, with TRBD1 matching 7 junction bases. This sequence was found in a human donor in good health (CMV status not recorded). Some clones in this sample may be carry-over from other donors' samples. The DNA reads as follows: TGTGCCAGCAGTTGGACAGGACCAGTCGGCCCCTACAATGAGCAGTTCTTC. This sequence encodes CASSWTGPVGPYNEQFF.